A single sample is the source of the 21 T cell receptor beta chains below, sequenced in a study of T cell repertoires and HLA-DP antigens. Using immunoSEQ multiplex PCR, the repertoire was profiled, and TCRdb retains in-frame clones only, with some absent. The repertoire holds 65,000 to 95,000 clones, with roughly 78% as singletons. Their antigens are not known. Input material: CD4+ T cells from PBMCs. These receptors all come from a man aged 55 to 70 in good health and CMV-seronegative.

The CDR3 DNA sequence: TGTGCCAGCAGTTACGGTCGTTTGAGGGGAGAAGCTTTCTTT. It translates to CASSYGRLRGEAFF. J is TRBJ1-1 and V is TRBV6-5, with D perhaps TRBD1 (5 bases). The germline V gene encodes CDR1 MNHEY and CDR2 SVGAGI. The CDR3 length is 14 residues. V gave up 2 bases and J gave up 8 bases, with 15 bases separating them.

The chain joins TRBV6-4 to TRBJ2-7, with D possibly TRBD1 on 5 matching bases. V was shortened by 6 bases and J by 1 base, with 16 bases between the two germline ends. From germline, CDR1 is MRHNA and CDR2 SNTAGT. The CDR3 extends over 15 amino acids. Written as DNA, the CDR3 is TGTGCCAGCAGATTGTTACAGGACAAGTCCTACGAGCAGTACTTC. Translating it yields CASRLLQDKSYEQYF.

The gene calls are TRBV19 and TRBJ1-1; D not resolved. Germline assignment: CDR1 LNHDA and CDR2 SQIVND (reference sequence). This CDR3 comprises 15 residues. Trimming took off 0 bases at V and 1 base at J, with 9 bases between the two ends. CDR3 bases: TGTGCCAGTAGTATAGACAGGACCCAGAACACTGAAGCTTTCTTT. This translates into CASSIDRTQNTEAFF.

In this sample, this clone turned up a few times. This chain's CDR3 is CASRYPGGKDYGYTF. DNA of the CDR3: TGCGCCAGCAGGTATCCGGGAGGAAAAGACTATGGCTACACCTTC. The chain links TRBV4-1 to TRBJ1-2; D unresolved. Germline values: CDR1 MGHRA, CDR2 YSYEKL. Trimming shortened V by 6 bases and J by 3 bases, and 17 bases separated the two germline ends. There are 15 residues in the CDR3.

Concerning this clone itself: The junction and the germline gene differ at one end; a read error may be behind it. V is TRBV10-3 and J is TRBJ2-1; 12 nucleotides line up with TRBD2. Germline values: CDR1 ENHRY, CDR2 SYGVKD. The CDR3 covers 15 residues. In nucleotides, the CDR3 is TGTGCCATCGCTCGGACTAGCGGGGAGGTTGGTGAGCAATTCTTC. It is translated as CAIARTSGEVGEQFF.

This chain connects TRBV6-5 to TRBJ1-2, with 12 bases that match TRBD1. The CDR3 spans 14 residues. J gave up 6 bases and V 2 bases, and 1 base lay outside the gene matches. From germline, CDR1 is MNHEY and CDR2 SVGAGI. The CDR3: CASSYGTGGNGYTF. The CDR3 coding sequence is TGTGCCAGCAGTTACGGGACAGGGGGCAATGGCTACACCTTC.

The chain recombines TRBV5-8 with TRBJ1-1; D gene uncertain. The germline gives CDR1 SGHTS, CDR2 YDEGEE. CDR3 length: 14 residues. Trimming took 0 bases from V and 1 from J, leaving 7 bases between them. The CDR3 here is CASSLGPWNTEAFF. CDR3 coding DNA: TGTGCCAGCAGCTTGGGACCCTGGAACACTGAAGCTTTCTTT. Full variable domain (missing parts from reference TRBV5-8 and TRBJ1-1): EAGVTQSPTHLIKTRGQQATLRCSPISGHTSVYWYQQALGLGLQFLLWYDEGEERNRGNFPPRFSGRQFPNYSSELNVNALELEDSALYLCASSLGPWNTEAFFGQGTRLTVV.

This clone was observed once. The chain carries TRBV19 and TRBJ1-1; D might be TRBD1 (6 bases). Looked up from germline, CDR1 is LNHDA and CDR2 is SQIVND (reference sequence). The CDR3 contains 16 residues. The V and J ends lost 4 bases and 0 bases respectively, with 15 bases between them. The DNA of the CDR3 is TGTGCCAGTAGTAGTCCGGGGGGGCGCGTGAACACTGAAGCTTTCTTT. Its protein is CASSSPGGRVNTEAFF.

This sequence joins TRBV5-1 and TRBJ1-1; 7 bases match TRBD1. Germline trimming cut 4 bases from V and 5 bases from J; bases unmatched to any gene: 8. In germline, CDR1 is SGHRS, CDR2 YFSETQ. This CDR3 contains 14 residues. The CDR3 loop is CASSAEQGTTEAFF. The CDR3 nucleotides are TGCGCCAGCAGCGCGGAACAGGGGACGACTGAAGCTTTCTTT.

The chain uses TRBV4-1 and TRBJ2-1, with D unclear. There are 13 residues in the CDR3. V shed 3 bases and J shed 2 bases, with 5 bases lying between them. Germline V CDR1 and CDR2: MGHRA, YSYEKL. CDR3 amino acids: CASSQGTYNEQFF. For the CDR3, the DNA is TGCGCCAGCAGCCAGGGGACCTACAATGAGCAGTTCTTC.

The gene calls are TRBV11-2 and TRBJ1-1; no definite D call. The CDR3 runs 15 residues. Germline values: CDR1 SGHAT, CDR2 FQNNGV. The V and J ends lost 5 bases and 7 bases respectively, with 20 bases between them. The CDR3 nucleotides read TGTGCCAGCAGCCCCCTGCAAGGTCGGCCCCGTGAAGCTTTCTTT. It is translated as CASSPLQGRPREAFF.

V and J are TRBV19 and TRBJ1-5; D not certain. Germline V gene data show CDR1 as LNHDA and CDR2 as SQIVND (reference sequence). Trimming left V 6 bases short and J 0 bases short, with 6 bases between. The CDR3 consists of 13 residues. DNA for the CDR3: TGTGCCAGTAGACGGGATAGCAATCAGCCCCAGCATTTT. Encoded protein: CASRRDSNQPQHF.

The V call is TRBV10-3, the J call TRBJ2-5; 8 bases fit TRBD2. From germline, CDR1 is ENHRY and CDR2 SYGVKD. This CDR3 contains 14 residues. V was clipped by 10 bases and J by 4 bases; unmatched bases: 11. The CDR3 loop reads CATLSGTGGETQYF. CDR3 coding DNA: TGTGCCACCCTTAGCGGGACTGGCGGAGAGACCCAGTACTTC.

This clone was seen many times. J is TRBJ1-2 and V is TRBV6-1; 7 bases are shared with TRBD1. The V and J ends lost 2 bases and 3 bases, in that order; junction bases with no gene match: 3. This CDR3 has 14 amino acids. The germline gives CDR1 MNHNS, CDR2 SASEGT. For the CDR3, the DNA is TGTGCCAGCAGTGAATCGGGACAGTACTATGGCTACACCTTC. Its translation is CASSESGQYYGYTF.

The chain has TRBV27 and TRBJ2-7; D uncertain. Trimming pared 5 bases from V and 5 bases from J, leaving 13 bases between. Germline assignment: CDR1 MNHEY and CDR2 SMNVEV (reference sequence). This CDR3 spans 13 amino acids. For the CDR3, the DNA is TGTGCCAGCAGTGTGGACGCGATCCACGAGCAGTACTTC. Translation gives CASSVDAIHEQYF.

This chain joins TRBV7-2 and TRBJ1-1; 11 bases agree with TRBD1. The germline V gene has CDR1 SGHTA and CDR2 FQGNSA. V shed 5 bases, J shed 4 bases, and the junction held 9 bases outside the gene matches. CDR3 length: 16 residues. As DNA, the CDR3 is TGTGCCAGCAGCCGGGGGGCCGGGACAGGGGGCACTGAAGCTTTCTTT. This codes for CASSRGAGTGGTEAFF.

The genes are TRBV19 and TRBJ1-2; D is possibly TRBD1 (5 bases). V shed 10 bases and J shed 8 bases, with 23 bases lying between them. The CDR3 runs 14 residues. Germline CDR1 and CDR2: LNHDA and SQIVND (reference sequence). The CDR3 DNA is TGTGCCACCCATCATCCGAGGGGCCGACGGGGCTACACCTTC. Protein product: CATHHPRGRRGYTF.

The chain is built from TRBV7-2 and TRBJ1-1; D is perhaps TRBD1 (6 bases). Germline V CDR1 and CDR2: SGHTA, FQGNSA. Trimming removed 1 base at V and 9 bases at J, with 12 bases between. The CDR3 runs to 13 residues. CDR3 residues: CASSLDPQGQAFF. CDR3 sequence (DNA): TGTGCCAGCAGCTTAGATCCACAGGGCCAAGCTTTCTTT.

By share, this clone ranks as medium-sized (0.01 to 0.1%). Other DNA sequences in this specimen translate into the identical CDR3. The V and J genes are TRBV9 and TRBJ1-4; 7 bases fit TRBD1. This CDR3 is 13 amino acids long. With 4 bases clipped from V and 8 bases from J, the junction kept 5 bases outside the gene matches. Germline CDR1 is SGDLS and CDR2 is YYNGEE. CDR3 coding DNA: TGTGCCAGCAGCCTGCAGGGGGGAGAAAAACTGTTTTTT. This sequence encodes CASSLQGGEKLFF.

V is TRBV6-5 and J is TRBJ1-1, with D unclear. Germline CDR1 and CDR2: MNHEY and SVGAGI. Trimming took off 3 bases at V and 6 bases at J, with 14 bases between the two ends. The CDR3 spans 14 residues. The CDR3 loop is CASSYNQRLAEAFF. The CDR3, as DNA: TGTGCCAGCAGTTATAATCAGAGGTTGGCTGAAGCTTTCTTT.

A single count supports this clone. This chain connects TRBV30 to TRBJ2-7, with 7 bases that match TRBD1. J gave up 6 bases and V 3 bases, and 8 bases lay outside the gene matches. From germline, CDR1 is GTSNPN and CDR2 SVGIG (reference sequence). The CDR3 consists of 13 residues. This CDR3 is CAWSHYRGAEQYF. CDR3 coding DNA: TGTGCCTGGAGCCACTACAGGGGAGCCGAGCAGTACTTC.